The present T cell receptor (beta chain) was sequenced within a study of cytomegalovirus exposure and HLA in healthy donors. Study results and limitations: In an earlier analysis, productive rearrangement rates for most beta V segments clustered near 87% or 30%. Among the CMV-associated chains, a few were confirmed in vitro as specific for CMV antigens. Usually a TCR sequence was rare, but some public TCRs were found in many donors.

V was clipped by 8 bases and J by 3 bases, with 19 bases between them. From germline, CDR1 is ENHRY and CDR2 SYGVKD. The CDR3 runs to 15 residues. Of note for this clone: The target antigen is unknown. Because the CDR3 is missing its conserved closing phenylalanine or tryptophan, this is likely a read error.

The PCR was carried out with 60 Vbeta primers and 13 Jbeta primers. Source study methods: Later reanalysis found 70 million to 95 million unique TCR beta chains, around 9.9 million of them shared. Some clones are missing from TCRdb's copy, which holds only in-frame ones; the method was immunoSEQ multiplex PCR. V and J calls and clone size are as listed in that table; D and trimming were resolved from the DNA. The sample includes 150,000 to 200,000 clones, approximately 86% of them seen just once. The genes are TRBV10-3 and TRBJ1-2, with D possibly matching TRBD1 (6 bases). What was sequenced was PBMCs. This TCR came from a young woman in good health and CMV-seronegative. For the CDR3, the DNA is TGTGCCATCCAGGGGACTACATCTCTTGACTATGGCTACACCTCC. Amino acid sequence: CAIQGTTSLDYGYTS.